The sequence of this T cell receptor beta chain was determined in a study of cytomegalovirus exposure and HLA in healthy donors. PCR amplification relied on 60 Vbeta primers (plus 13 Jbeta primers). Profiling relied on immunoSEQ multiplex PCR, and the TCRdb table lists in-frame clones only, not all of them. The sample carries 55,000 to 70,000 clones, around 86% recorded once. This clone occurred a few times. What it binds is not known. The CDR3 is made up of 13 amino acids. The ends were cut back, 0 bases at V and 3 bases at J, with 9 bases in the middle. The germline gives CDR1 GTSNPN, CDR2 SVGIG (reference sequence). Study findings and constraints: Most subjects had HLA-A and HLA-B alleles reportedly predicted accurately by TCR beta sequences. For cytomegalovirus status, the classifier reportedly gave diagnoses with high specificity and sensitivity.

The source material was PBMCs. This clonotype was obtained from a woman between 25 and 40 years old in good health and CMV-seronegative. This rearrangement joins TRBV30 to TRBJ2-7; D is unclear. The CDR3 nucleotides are TGTGCCTGGAGTGTGAGGCACCTCTACGAGCAGTACTTC. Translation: CAWSVRHLYEQYF.